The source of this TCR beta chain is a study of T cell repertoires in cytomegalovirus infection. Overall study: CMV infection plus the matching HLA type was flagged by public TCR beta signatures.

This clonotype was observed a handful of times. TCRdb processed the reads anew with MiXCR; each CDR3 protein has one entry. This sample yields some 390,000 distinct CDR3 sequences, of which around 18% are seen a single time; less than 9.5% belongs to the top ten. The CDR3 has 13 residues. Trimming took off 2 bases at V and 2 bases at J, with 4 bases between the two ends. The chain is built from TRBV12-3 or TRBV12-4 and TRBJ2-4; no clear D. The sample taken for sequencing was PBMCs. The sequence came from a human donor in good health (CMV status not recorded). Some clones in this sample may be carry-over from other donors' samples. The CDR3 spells CASSLTSKNIQYF. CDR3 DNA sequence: TGTGCCAGCAGTTTAACCTCCAAAAACATTCAGTACTTC.